This record looks at one T cell receptor beta chain sequence and its context. Its target is unknown. The CDR3 length is 16 residues. CDR1 and CDR2 from the germline V gene are KGHSH and LQKENI. Trimming at V came to 3 bases and at J to 6 bases, leaving 5 bases not matched to a gene. Sequencing was performed with immunoSEQ multiplex PCR; in TCRdb, only in-frame clones are kept and a portion is missing. Of approximately 35,000 clones detected, roughly nine tenths appear once; the ten largest clones hold under 6.5%. This sample was taken from a study of T cells in localized non-small cell lung cancer. Whole-study results and caveats: In adjacent lung, a median roughly 60 of the top 100 tumor clones were found.

The TCR comes from a man aged 35-75 years with stage II lung adenocarcinoma. The J gene is TRBJ2-4, the V gene TRBV18; TRBD2 matches at 13 bases. Sequenced material: PBMCs, taken before any cancer treatment. The CDR3 DNA reads as TGTGCCAGCTCACCGGGACTAGCGGGAACTAGAAACATTCAGTACTTC. Protein product: CASSPGLAGTRNIQYF.